This record concerns one T cell receptor beta chain sequence. Its antigen is unknown. Germline is not matched at one junction end, which may reflect a read error. These data originate in a study of molecular identifiers for immune sequencing clone quantification. Study-wide context: Naive CD8 RNA (around 20,000 or 100,000 cells) was divided into five aliquots, with four sequenced. Findings and limits, study-wide: Clones above 20 RNA copies contained over 98% of effector molecules but under 1% of naive ones.

Both previously described methods and listed TCR primers were employed to make bulk TCR libraries. TCRdb called the PCR reads again in MiXCR, with one record for every CDR3 protein. The sample consists of about 320,000 distinct CDR3 sequences, 24% of them appearing once. The CDR3 consists of 16 residues. Germline-derived CDR1 and CDR2 are SNHLY and FYNNEI. Naive CD8 T cells underwent sorting with the CD8+CD4-CCR7+CD45RA+ definition. This chain connects TRBV2 to TRBJ1-4, with D perhaps matching TRBD1 (6 bases). The receptor was isolated from a human donor in good health. Some libraries in this study had Jurkat cell RNA spiked in. Material: naive CD8+ T cells from blood, with Jurkat cell RNA spiked in. As to subset: FACS-sorted CD8+CD4-CCR7+CD45RA+ naive T cells. The DNA of the CDR3 is TGTGCCAGCAGCCAGGTCCTTTACACAGGGAATGGAAAACTGTTTTTT. This gives the protein CASSQVLYTGNGKLFF. The full variable domain, rest sourced from reference TRBV2 and TRBJ1-4, is EPEVTQTPSHQVTQMGQEVILRCVPISNHLYFYWYRQILGQKVEFLVSFYNNEISEKSEIFDDQFSVERPDGSNFTLKIRSTKLEDSAMYFCASSQVLYTGNGKLFFGSGTQLSVL.